This entry concerns a single T cell receptor (beta chain). Which antigen it targets is not known. Base qualities were left out, and no much larger clone turns up one base away. The immunoSEQ Assay, a bias-controlled multiplex PCR, was used to amplify TCRbeta CDR3 regions from genomic DNA. The authors processed their data as follows. The number of nucleated cells in each sample was estimated from the amplification of reference gene primers within the assay. To quantify the absolute abundance of each unique TCRbeta CDR3 rearrangement, sequence reads were collapsed and filtered. For each sample, productive Simpson clonality was calculated as the square root of Simpson's diversity index across productive rearrangements. In TCRdb, the immuneACCESS table is reduced to in-frame sequences with V and J assigned. These tables do not hold every clone; where another copy was compared, an unresolved V gene accounts for under half, and the others remain unexplained. That table is the source of V, J and clone size, and D and trimming were worked out from the DNA. The sample table records about 62,000 clones; around 83% of these occur just once. Of the sample, 6% to 6.5% is held by the ten largest clones.

The collaborating institutions used their own protocols to collect whole blood in K2EDTA tubes. For TCRbeta analysis, collaborators shipped samples in one of three forms: frozen whole blood, isolated PBMCs, or DNA extracted from either of those sample types. V sheds 8 bases and J sheds 4 bases, leaving 18 bases between their ends. According to the germline V gene, CDR1 reads SGHVS and CDR2 reads FQNEAQ. CDR3 length: 16 amino acids, cysteine to phenylalanine. The sequence is cut down to CDR3 DNA, 48 bases in frame from base 1. This specimen comes from a study of blood T cell repertoires in COVID-19 (dated by TCRdb to 2019 to 2021). With regard to the full study: Collaborator samples came from the United States, Italy and Spain and covered acute and convalescent phases of COVID-19. The samples were drawn from the first 160 participants of the ongoing ImmuneRACE study and from 1,254 subjects provided by 6 global collaborators. The repertoires were made available in a free public database intended to serve as a resource for research on the immune response to SARS-CoV-2. The dataset comprised deeply sampled blood TCRbeta repertoires from subjects exposed to, actively infected with, or recovered from COVID-19. The material from the prospective study consisted of cDNA or gDNA derived from T cells, B-cell-depleted T cells, or PBMCs. A de-identified subject ID, COVID-19 status, age in years and sex were almost always included in the sample metadata. Where available, HLA class I and class II types were obtained from metadata supplied by the sample provider rather than from assay-based typing. Study-wide conclusions, independent of this receptor: Clinical and demographic metadata were provided uncurated, with the amount varying by source and participant.

What was sequenced was peripheral blood. The receptor's source is a human donor in a cohort sampled during active COVID-19. Recombination joined TRBV7-8 with TRBJ2-6; no confident D gene assignment can be made. The encoded CDR3 is CASGASEPAGANVLTF. The DNA sequence reads TGTGCCAGCGGAGCATCGGAACCAGCAGGGGCCAACGTCCTGACTTTC.